This entry lists 3 T cell receptor beta chains sequenced from one sample in a study of monozygotic twins with cystic fibrosis. Sequenced by immunoSEQ multiplex PCR; TCRdb stores in-frame clones only, minus some. There are around 29,000 clones in the sample; over 80% occur only once, and over 0.7% lies in the top ten. Specimen: blood. Source of these receptors: a girl aged 2 to 10 with cystic fibrosis.

This chain joins TRBV5-4 and TRBJ2-7; D not resolved. CDR1 SGHNT and CDR2 YYREEE come from the germline V gene (reference sequence). Trimming cost V 2 bases and J 2 bases, with 11 bases left between them. This CDR3 region has 14 residues. The CDR3, as DNA: TGTGCCAGCAGCTTAGGACCGGAGACCTACGAGCAGTACTTC. It is translated as CASSLGPETYEQYF.

The rearrangement uses TRBV10-1 and TRBJ1-6; TRBD1 matches at 8 bases. V trimming: 3 bases; J trimming: 7 bases; junction bases outside the gene matches: 2. Germline V CDR1 and CDR2: WNHNN, SYGVQD (reference sequence). The CDR3 consists of 14 residues. The CDR3 protein is CASSEGTGNSPLHF. In DNA form, the CDR3 reads TGCGCCAGCAGTGAAGGGACAGGAAATTCACCCCTCCACTTT.

This rearrangement joins TRBV7-9 to TRBJ1-2, with 8 bases fitting TRBD1. V lost 1 base to trimming and J lost 6 bases; unmatched junction nucleotides: 4. The CDR3 totals 14 residues. Germline CDR1 SEHNR, CDR2 FQNEAQ (reference sequence). This CDR3 is CASSLGQGSDGYTF. CDR3 sequence (DNA): TGTGCCAGCAGCTTAGGACAGGGGTCCGATGGCTACACCTTC.